This T cell receptor (beta chain) was identified during a study of cytomegalovirus exposure and HLA in healthy donors. Study outcomes and limitations: The Asian-associated ancestry cluster reportedly had fewer N-insertions than the roughly 700-donor mean in a later analysis. In the analysis, some V segments, TRBV6-2 and TRBV6-3 included, were excluded as indistinguishable. One variant, a missense change in DCLRE1C, was linked in a later analysis to TCR beta V- and J-gene trimming.

In the case of this clone: The antigen is unknown.

The CDR3 extends over 15 amino acids. V was trimmed by 2 bases and J by 2 bases, leaving 13 bases between them. Germline V gives CDR1 GTSNPN, CDR2 SVGIG (reference sequence). Vbeta (60) and Jbeta (13) primers were used in the PCR. The table came from immunoSEQ multiplex PCR; TCRdb's copy has only in-frame clones and leaves some out. The table has roughly 48,000 clones, 73% seen once; the top ten hold approximately 2.7%. This clonotype was sampled from a man between 18 and 29 years old in good health and CMV-seronegative. The chain is built from TRBV30 and TRBJ1-5; D is unclear. Sample: PBMCs. CDR3 nucleotide sequence: TGTGCCTGGAGTTACACGCAAAGCGGCAATCAGCCCCAGCATTTT. The encoded protein is CAWSYTQSGNQPQHF.